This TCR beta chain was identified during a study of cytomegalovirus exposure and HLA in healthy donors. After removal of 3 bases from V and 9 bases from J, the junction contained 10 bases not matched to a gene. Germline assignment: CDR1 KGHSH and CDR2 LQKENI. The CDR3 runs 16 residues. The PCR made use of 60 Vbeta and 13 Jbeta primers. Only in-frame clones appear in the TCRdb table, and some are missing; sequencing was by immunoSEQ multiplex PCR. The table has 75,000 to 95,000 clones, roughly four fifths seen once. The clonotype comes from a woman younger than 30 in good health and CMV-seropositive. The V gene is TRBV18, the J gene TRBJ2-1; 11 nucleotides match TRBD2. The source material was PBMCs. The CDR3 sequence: CASSPSLAGVRSEQFF. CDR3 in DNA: TGTGCCAGCTCACCCTCACTAGCGGGAGTTCGGAGTGAGCAGTTCTTC.